These 27 T cell receptor beta chains were sequenced from one sample in a study of cytomegalovirus exposure and HLA in healthy donors. This PCR relied on a set of 60 Vbeta primers and 13 Jbeta primers. Sequencing used immunoSEQ multiplex PCR; TCRdb keeps in-frame clones, though not all of them. Here the sample spans around 150,000 clones, approximately 78% being singletons. The sequenced material came from PBMCs. These receptors came from a woman aged 45-65 years in good health and CMV-seropositive.

The chain recombines TRBV7-2 with TRBJ1-3; weak D call: TRBD1 (6 bases). V lost 5 bases to trimming and J lost 6 bases, with 14 bases between them. Germline V gives CDR1 SGHTA, CDR2 FQGNSA. This CDR3 region has 14 residues. DNA for the CDR3: TGTGCCAGCAGCGAAACAGGGTATGAAAACACCATATATTTT. This encodes CASSETGYENTIYF.

The chain carries TRBV27 and TRBJ1-1; maybe TRBD1 (5 bases). The germline V and J ends were trimmed by 3 bases and 4 bases, with 12 bases remaining between them. CDR3 length: 14 residues. CDR1 MNHEY and CDR2 SMNVEV come from the germline V gene (reference sequence). For the CDR3, the DNA is TGTGCCAGCAGTTTTATCCAGGGAGGCACTGAAGCTTTCTTT. Translating gives CASSFIQGGTEAFF.

V gene TRBV6-8 combines with J gene TRBJ1-1, with a tentative D call TRBD1 (5 bases). This CDR3 contains 15 residues. V lost 0 bases, J lost 5 bases, and 13 bases lay in between. Per germline, CDR1 MNHGY and CDR2 SAAAGT. The CDR3 loop reads CASSYSRGTGTEAFF. CDR3 coding DNA: TGTGCCAGCAGTTACTCACGGGGGACGGGGACTGAAGCTTTCTTT.

This clone was counted only a few times. V and J are TRBV5-1 and TRBJ2-3; D possibly corresponds to TRBD1 (6 bases). Germline CDR1 reads SGHRS; CDR2 reads YFSETQ. The germline V and J ends were trimmed by 5 bases and 3 bases, with 13 bases remaining between them. The CDR3 consists of 14 residues. CDR3 region: CASRRGIETDTQYF. Here the CDR3 DNA reads TGCGCCAGCAGAAGGGGGATAGAGACAGATACGCAGTATTTT.

This chain joins TRBV28 and TRBJ2-1, with 12 positions matching TRBD2. The V gene end was trimmed by 8 bases and the J gene end by 2 bases; junction bases not matched to a gene: 7. The CDR3 loop spans 16 amino acids. CDR1 and CDR2 (germline): MDHEN, SYDVKM. The CDR3 is CASRSSGRATYNEQFF. The CDR3 DNA follows: TGTGCCAGCCGATCTAGCGGGAGGGCCACCTACAATGAGCAGTTCTTC. The full variable domain, in which reference TRBV28 and TRBJ2-1 provide the parts outside the CDR3, is DVKVTQSSRYLVKRTGEKVFLECVQDMDHENMFWYRQDPGLGLRLIYFSYDVKMKEKGDIPEGYSVSREKKERFSLILESASTNQTSMYLCASRSSGRATYNEQFFGPGTRLTVL.

The chain links TRBV19 to TRBJ2-7; no firm D call. The V end was cut by 3 bases, the J end by 0 bases, with 9 bases between. Per germline, CDR1 LNHDA and CDR2 SQIVND (reference sequence). The CDR3 consists of 14 residues. The CDR3 region is CASSIERSSYEQYF. Here the CDR3 DNA reads TGTGCCAGTAGTATTGAAAGGAGCTCCTACGAGCAGTACTTC.

The chain is built from TRBV28 and TRBJ1-1; D unresolved. The CDR3 loop spans 14 amino acids. Trimming cost V 3 bases and J 0 bases, with 8 bases left between them. Germline CDR1 MDHEN, CDR2 SYDVKM. This CDR3 reads CASSFLRMNTEAFF. The CDR3 DNA sequence: TGTGCCAGCAGTTTTCTGAGGATGAACACTGAAGCTTTCTTT.

The chain couples TRBV19 to TRBJ1-1; D is undetermined. CDR3 length: 14 amino acids. Germline V gene sequence: CDR1 LNHDA, CDR2 SQIVND (reference sequence). With 1 base removed from V and 5 bases from J, the gap between germline ends came to 11 bases. CDR3 nucleotide sequence: TGTGCCAGTAGTATAGCGGACGGAGGGACTGAAGCTTTCTTT. It specifies CASSIADGGTEAFF.

The chain joins TRBV7-6 to TRBJ2-5, with 7 bases matching TRBD1. There are 14 residues in the CDR3. Per germline, CDR1 SGHVS and CDR2 FNYEAQ. The V gene end was trimmed by 5 bases and the J gene end by 1 base; junction bases not matched to a gene: 4. This CDR3 is CASSADRVQETQYF. The CDR3 DNA reads TGTGCCAGCAGCGCAGACAGGGTCCAAGAGACCCAGTACTTC.

Regarding this clone: Other DNA variants within this sample encode the same CDR3. The chain carries TRBV7-6 and TRBJ2-1; TRBD1 agrees at 7 bases. Germline V gives CDR1 SGHVS, CDR2 FNYEAQ. V trimming: 5 bases; J trimming: 1 base; junction bases outside the gene matches: 5. CDR3 length: 15 amino acids. CDR3 DNA sequence: TGTGCCAGCAGCCTCCGACAGGGTTCCTACAATGAGCAGTTCTTC. It specifies CASSLRQGSYNEQFF.

V gene TRBV7-2 combines with J gene TRBJ1-5; D call uncertain. The CDR3 runs to 13 residues. Germline-derived CDR1 and CDR2 are SGHTA and FQGNSA. The ends were cut back, 4 bases at V and 5 bases at J, with 9 bases in the middle. The CDR3 DNA follows: TGTGCCAGCAGCTCTGGACTTGATCAGCCCCAGCATTTT. Protein sequence: CASSSGLDQPQHF.

The gene calls are TRBV30 and TRBJ1-4; the D is unclear. The V end lost 0 bases, the J end lost 8 bases, and 16 bases lay between the germline ends. This CDR3 is 15 amino acids long. Per the germline V gene, CDR1 is GTSNPN and CDR2 is SVGIG (reference sequence). This CDR3 reads CAWSVPGGVEEKLFF. The CDR3 bases are TGTGCCTGGAGTGTTCCGGGCGGGGTGGAGGAAAAACTGTTTTTT.

This clone occurred once. The J gene is TRBJ1-2, the V gene TRBV19; unclear D gene. The CDR3 extends over 15 amino acids. Germline assignment: CDR1 LNHDA and CDR2 SQIVND (reference sequence). Trimming took 4 bases from V and 1 from J, leaving 13 bases between them. Written as DNA, the CDR3 is TGTGCCAGTAGTACCCCAGGAAGTTATAACTATGGCTACACCTTC. This sequence encodes CASSTPGSYNYGYTF.

The chain employs TRBV5-1 and TRBJ2-1; 7 nucleotides align to TRBD2. In germline, CDR1 is SGHRS, CDR2 YFSETQ. With 4 bases clipped from V and 4 bases from J, the junction kept 8 bases outside the gene matches. CDR3 length: 15 residues. The CDR3 coding sequence is TGCGCCAGCAGCACCCCGGGACTACATTACAATGAGCAGTTCTTC. Amino acids: CASSTPGLHYNEQFF.

The V and J genes are TRBV6-6 and TRBJ2-1; no definite D call. CDR1 and CDR2 from the germline V gene are MNHNY and SVGAGI (reference sequence). The CDR3 has 16 amino acids. V shed 7 bases and J shed 1 base, with 17 bases lying between them. The CDR3 DNA reads TGTGCCAGCACTTCAACGATGGCTTTTTCCTACAATGAGCAGTTCTTC. It codes for CASTSTMAFSYNEQFF.

The genes are TRBV27 and TRBJ1-2, with TRBD1 matching 7 bases. The CDR3 covers 17 residues. Germline CDR1 MNHEY, CDR2 SMNVEV (reference sequence). V lost 6 bases to trimming and J lost 6 bases; unmatched junction nucleotides: 19. The CDR3 here is CASRLKGRGNRGDGYTF. The CDR3 nucleotides are TGTGCCAGCAGACTTAAGGGCCGGGGGAACAGGGGCGATGGCTACACCTTC.

The V call is TRBV18, the J call TRBJ2-7, with 10 positions matching TRBD2. The CDR3 runs to 14 residues. Germline V gene data show CDR1 as KGHSH and CDR2 as LQKENI. V lost 3 bases to trimming and J lost 6 bases; unmatched junction nucleotides: 5. CDR3 in DNA: TGTGCCAGCTCACCCGGGACTAGCGAGGTCGAGCAGTACTTC. It yields the protein CASSPGTSEVEQYF.

The chain carries TRBV27 and TRBJ1-1; D remains unclear. The germline CDR1 and CDR2 sequences are MNHEY and SMNVEV (reference sequence). Trimming stripped 3 bases from V and 2 bases from J, with 13 bases between. The CDR3 sequence is 15 residues long. The CDR3: CASSLGRAPNTEAFF. CDR3 bases: TGTGCCAGCAGTTTGGGGAGGGCCCCTAACACTGAAGCTTTCTTT.

This chain joins TRBV6-5 and TRBJ1-1; D possibly corresponds to TRBD1 (6 bases). The germline gives CDR1 MNHEY, CDR2 SVGAGI. The CDR3 extends over 13 amino acids. V was clipped by 6 bases and J by 3 bases, with 11 bases between them. DNA for the CDR3: TGTGCCAGCAGCTATACAGGGTACACTGAAGCTTTCTTT. Encoded protein: CASSYTGYTEAFF.

The J gene is TRBJ2-3, the V gene TRBV10-3, with D perhaps matching TRBD1 (6 bases). The germline CDR1 and CDR2 sequences are ENHRY and SYGVKD. The germline V and J ends were trimmed by 4 bases and 0 bases, with 11 bases remaining between them. CDR3 length equals 15 residues. In DNA, the CDR3 is TGTGCCATCAGTGTCACGAGGGGGAGCACAGATACGCAGTATTTT. It encodes CAISVTRGSTDTQYF.

The chain recombines TRBV15 with TRBJ1-1; possibly TRBD1 for D (5 bases). The CDR3 extends over 14 amino acids. The V end lost 7 bases, the J end lost 3 bases, and 15 bases lay between the germline ends. Germline V gene data show CDR1 as LNHNV and CDR2 as YYDKDF (reference sequence). The CDR3 DNA is TGTGCCACCACACAGGTACGGACGCACACTGAAGCTTTCTTT. Translated, it gives CATTQVRTHTEAFF.

This clone was picked up a small number of times. This chain connects TRBV2 to TRBJ1-1, with D maybe TRBD1 (5 bases). Trimming took 5 bases from V and 0 from J, leaving 13 bases between them. CDR3 length: 15 residues. The germline V gene encodes CDR1 SNHLY and CDR2 FYNNEI. CDR3 in DNA: TGTGCCAGCAGTAGGAGGGGTGGCGTGAACACTGAAGCTTTCTTT. Amino acid sequence: CASSRRGGVNTEAFF.

The sample holds a few counts of this clone. CDR3 in amino acids: CASRNPTGNTEAFF. The CDR3 DNA is TGTGCCAGCAGGAACCCGACAGGGAACACTGAAGCTTTCTTT. V usage is TRBV6-1 and J usage is TRBJ1-1; the D gene is possibly TRBD1 (6 bases). Trimming cost V 6 bases and J 1 base, with 12 bases left between them. This CDR3 has 14 residues. Germline V lookup: CDR1 MNHNS, CDR2 SASEGT.

The chain combines TRBV7-9 with TRBJ1-1; D is uncertain. Germline lookup yields CDR1 SEHNR and CDR2 FQNEAQ (reference sequence). The CDR3 totals 13 residues. With 2 bases removed from V and 10 bases from J, the gap between germline ends came to 14 bases. CDR3 loop: CASSLYSREGAFF. CDR3 sequence (DNA): TGTGCCAGCAGCTTATATTCCCGGGAGGGAGCTTTCTTT. Full variable domain (missing parts from reference TRBV7-9 and TRBJ1-1): DTGVSQNPRHKITKRGQNVTFRCDPISEHNRLYWYRQTLGQGPEFLTYFQNEAQLEKSRLLSDRFSAERPKGSFSTLEIQRTEQGDSAMYLCASSLYSREGAFFGQGTRLTVV.

V is TRBV7-9 and J is TRBJ2-1, with D possibly TRBD2 on 6 matching bases. V dropped 5 bases and J dropped 15 bases, with 20 bases sitting between them. The length of the CDR3 is 13 residues. Germline V lookup: CDR1 SEHNR, CDR2 FQNEAQ (reference sequence). CDR3 amino acids: CASSQPTGVGLFF. The CDR3 nucleotides are TGTGCCAGCAGCCAACCCACGGGAGTGGGGCTGTTCTTC.

This chain connects TRBV5-4 to TRBJ1-2; weak D call: TRBD1 (5 bases). This CDR3 region has 13 residues. Germline CDR1 and CDR2: SGHNT and YYREEE (reference sequence). The V end was cut by 4 bases, the J end by 5 bases, with 12 bases between. The chain's CDR3 is CASSGARVYGYTF. In nucleotides, the CDR3 is TGTGCCAGCAGCGGCGCCAGGGTTTATGGCTACACCTTC. Full variable domain (remainder filled in from reference TRBV5-4 and TRBJ1-2): ETGVTQSPTHLIKTRGQQVTLRCSSQSGHNTVSWYQQALGQGPQFIFQYYREEENGRGNFPPRFSGLQFPNYSSELNVNALELDDSALYLCASSGARVYGYTFGSGTRLTVV.

The chain couples TRBV9 to TRBJ2-3; tentatively, D is TRBD2 (6 bases). The CDR3 is 16 amino acids. The V gene lost 2 bases and the J gene lost 6 bases, with 19 bases spanning the gap. Germline loops: CDR1 SGDLS, CDR2 YYNGEE. The CDR3 DNA sequence: TGTGCCAGCAGCGTCCCCCCGGGAGCAGGCATGGATACGCAGTATTTT. Translating gives CASSVPPGAGMDTQYF.